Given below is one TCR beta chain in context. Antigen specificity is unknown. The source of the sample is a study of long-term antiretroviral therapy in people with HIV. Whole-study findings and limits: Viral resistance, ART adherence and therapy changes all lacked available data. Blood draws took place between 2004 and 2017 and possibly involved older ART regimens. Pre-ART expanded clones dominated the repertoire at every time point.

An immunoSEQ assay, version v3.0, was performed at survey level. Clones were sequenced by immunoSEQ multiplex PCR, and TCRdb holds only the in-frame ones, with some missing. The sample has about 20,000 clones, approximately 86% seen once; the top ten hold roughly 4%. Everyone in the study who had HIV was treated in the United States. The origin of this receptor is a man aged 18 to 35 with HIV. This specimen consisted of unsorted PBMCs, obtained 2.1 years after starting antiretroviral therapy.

In nucleotides, the CDR3 is TGTGCCAGCAGCGCCGGCACTGGGAGCTCCTACGAGCAGTACTTC. This encodes CASSAGTGSSYEQYF. The genes are TRBV7-8 and TRBJ2-7; perhaps TRBD2 as D (5 bases). Trimming took 5 bases from V and 0 from J, leaving 14 bases between them. Germline values: CDR1 SGHVS, CDR2 FQNEAQ. This CDR3 has 15 amino acids.